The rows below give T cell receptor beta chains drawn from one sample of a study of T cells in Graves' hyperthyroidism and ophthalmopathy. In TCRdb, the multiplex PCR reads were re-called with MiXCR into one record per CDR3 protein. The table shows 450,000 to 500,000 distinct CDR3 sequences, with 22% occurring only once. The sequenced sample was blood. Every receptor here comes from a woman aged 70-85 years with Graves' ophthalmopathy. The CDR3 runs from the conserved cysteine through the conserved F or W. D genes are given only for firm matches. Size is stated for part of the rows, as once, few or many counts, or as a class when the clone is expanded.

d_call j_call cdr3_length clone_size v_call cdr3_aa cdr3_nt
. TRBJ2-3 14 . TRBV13 CASCRTASTDTQYF TGTGCCAGCTGCCGGACGGCTAGCACAGATACGCAGTATTTT
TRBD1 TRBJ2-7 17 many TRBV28 CASRAGGTIILSYEQYF TGTGCCAGCAGGGCAGGGGGCACTATTATCCTATCCTACGAGCAGTACTTC
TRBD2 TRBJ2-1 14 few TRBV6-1 CASSEPGTTREQFF TGTGCCAGCAGTGAGCCAGGGACTACGAGGGAGCAGTTCTTC
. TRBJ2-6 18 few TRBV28 CASSLNLGAHSGANVLTF TGTGCCAGCAGTTTAAACCTCGGGGCTCACTCTGGGGCCAACGTCCTGACTTTC
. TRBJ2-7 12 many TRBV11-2 CASSLDRDEQYF TGTGCCAGCAGCTTAGACAGGGACGAGCAGTACTTC
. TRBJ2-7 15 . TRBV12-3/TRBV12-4 CASSFRGGTSYEQYF TGTGCCAGCAGTTTTAGAGGAGGAACGTCCTACGAGCAGTACTTC
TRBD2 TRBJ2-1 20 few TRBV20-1 CSARDRPRFNSGNSYNEQFF TGCAGTGCTAGAGATAGGCCCCGATTTAATAGCGGGAACTCCTACAATGAGCAGTTCTTC
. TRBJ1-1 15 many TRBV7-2 CASSLDAILHTEAFF TGTGCCAGCAGCTTAGATGCCATTCTTCACACTGAAGCTTTCTTT
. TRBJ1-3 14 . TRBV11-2 CASSFPQSGNTIYF TGTGCCAGCAGCTTCCCGCAGTCTGGAAACACCATATATTTT
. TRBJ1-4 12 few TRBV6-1 CASSRTSEKLFF TGTGCCAGCAGTCGGACAAGTGAAAAACTGTTTTTT
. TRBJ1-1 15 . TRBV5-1 CASSLAGYSNTEAFF TGCGCCAGCAGCTTGGCAGGGTATTCGAACACTGAAGCTTTCTTT
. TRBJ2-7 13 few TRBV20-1 CSARVPHHYEQYF TGCAGTGCTAGAGTACCCCACCATTACGAGCAGTACTTC
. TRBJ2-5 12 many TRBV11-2 CASSLVGSEGYF TGTGCCAGCAGCTTAGTGGGGTCCGAAGGGTACTTC
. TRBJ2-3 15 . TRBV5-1 CASSLSLGGTDTQYF TGCGCCAGCAGCTTGAGTCTAGGGGGCACAGATACGCAGTATTTT
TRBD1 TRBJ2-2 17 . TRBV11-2 CASSFRTGVGSTGELFF TGTGCCAGCAGCTTCCGGACAGGGGTTGGAAGCACCGGGGAGCTGTTTTTT
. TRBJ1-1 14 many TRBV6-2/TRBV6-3 CASSSYGQNTEAFF TGTGCCAGCAGTTCCTACGGACAGAACACTGAAGCTTTCTTT
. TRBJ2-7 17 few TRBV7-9 CASSLALSTEFRYEQYF TGTGCCAGCAGCTTAGCGCTATCGACAGAATTTCGGTACGAGCAGTACTTC
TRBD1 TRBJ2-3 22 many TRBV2 CASSRDRGQTGSAVRLRDTQYF TGTGCCAGCAGCAGGGACAGGGGGCAGACCGGCTCGGCGGTTCGTCTAAGGGATACGCAGTATTTT
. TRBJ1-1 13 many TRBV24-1 CATEGPMATEAFF TGTGCCACCGAGGGGCCCATGGCCACTGAAGCTTTCTTT
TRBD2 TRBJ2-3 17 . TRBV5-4 CASSWTSGRQGTDTQYF TGTGCCAGCAGCTGGACTAGCGGGAGGCAGGGCACAGATACGCAGTATTTT
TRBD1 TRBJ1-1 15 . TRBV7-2 CASSPGTGRFSEAFF TGTGCCAGCAGCCCAGGGACAGGGAGGTTCAGTGAAGCTTTCTTT
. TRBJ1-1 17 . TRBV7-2 CASSLGGSARGNTEAFF TGTGCCAGCAGCTTAGGAGGGTCGGCCAGGGGGAACACTGAAGCTTTCTTT
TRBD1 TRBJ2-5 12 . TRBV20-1 CSAETGGETQYF TGCAGTGCCGAAACAGGGGGAGAGACCCAGTACTTC
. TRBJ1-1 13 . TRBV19 CASMFIGGKRAFF TGTGCCAGTATGTTTATCGGGGGTAAGAGAGCTTTCTTT
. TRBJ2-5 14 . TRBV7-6 CASSAKLAGETQYF TGTGCCAGCAGCGCTAAACTAGCTGGGGAGACCCAGTACTTC
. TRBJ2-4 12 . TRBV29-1 CSVARGRHIQYF TGCAGCGTTGCTCGGGGAAGGCACATTCAGTACTTC
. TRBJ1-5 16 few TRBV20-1 CSASPSPGTRNQPQHF TGCAGTGCTAGCCCTTCCCCAGGGACAAGAAATCAGCCCCAGCATTTT
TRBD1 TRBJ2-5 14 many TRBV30 CAWSSPGGAETQYF TGTGCCTGGAGCTCCCCAGGGGGCGCGGAGACCCAGTACTTC
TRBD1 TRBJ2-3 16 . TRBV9 CASSPRGDRATDTQYF TGTGCCAGCAGCCCCCGGGGGGACAGGGCTACAGATACGCAGTATTTT
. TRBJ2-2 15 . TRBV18 CASSPAARRAGELFF .
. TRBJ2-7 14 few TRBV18 CASSPSGVSYEQYF TGTGCCAGCTCACCCTCGGGAGTCTCCTACGAGCAGTACTTC
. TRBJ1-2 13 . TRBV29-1 CSVDPTERVGYTF TGCAGCGTTGACCCGACAGAAAGGGTTGGCTACACCTTC
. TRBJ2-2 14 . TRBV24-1 CATSSGSNTGELFF TGTGCCACCAGCTCAGGGTCTAACACCGGGGAGCTGTTTTTT
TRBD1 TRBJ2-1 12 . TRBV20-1 CSDLKQGDEQFF TGCAGTGACCTAAAACAGGGGGATGAGCAGTTCTTC
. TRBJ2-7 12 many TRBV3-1 CASSQQGYEQYF TGTGCCAGCAGCCAGCAGGGCTACGAGCAGTACTTC
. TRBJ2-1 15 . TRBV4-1 CASSQDGTSYNEQFF TGCGCCAGCAGCCAAGACGGGACTTCCTACAATGAGCAGTTCTTC
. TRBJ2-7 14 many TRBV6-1 CASTDFTGSYEQYF TGTGCCAGCACCGATTTTACAGGGTCCTACGAGCAGTACTTC
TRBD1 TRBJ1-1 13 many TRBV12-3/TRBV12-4 CASSHSTGTEAFF TGTGCCAGCAGTCACTCGACAGGGACTGAAGCTTTCTTT
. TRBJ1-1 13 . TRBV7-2 CASSLGKGGSAFF TGTGCCAGCAGCTTAGGTAAGGGAGGATCAGCTTTCTTT
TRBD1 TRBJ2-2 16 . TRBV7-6 CASSLTTGGNTGELFF TGTGCCAGCAGCTTAACGACAGGGGGGAACACCGGGGAGCTGTTTTTT
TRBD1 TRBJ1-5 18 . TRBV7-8 CASSLSRQGAISNQPQHF TGTGCCAGCAGCTTATCTCGACAGGGGGCCATTAGCAATCAGCCCCAGCATTTT
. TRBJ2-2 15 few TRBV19 CASSKLEESLGELFF TGTGCCAGTAGTAAACTAGAAGAGTCCCTCGGGGAGCTGTTTTTT
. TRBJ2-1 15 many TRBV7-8 CASSPTTSKHNEQFF TGTGCCAGCAGCCCGACGACGAGTAAACACAATGAGCAGTTCTTC
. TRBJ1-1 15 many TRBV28 CASSSDSSPGTEAFF TGTGCCAGCAGCTCCGACAGCTCTCCTGGAACTGAAGCTTTCTTT
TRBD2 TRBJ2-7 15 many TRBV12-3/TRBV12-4 CASSLGREAGYEQYF TGTGCCAGCAGTTTGGGGCGGGAGGCGGGCTACGAGCAGTACTTC
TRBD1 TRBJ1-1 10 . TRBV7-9 CASRGQVAFF TGTGCCAGCAGAGGACAGGTGGCTTTCTTT
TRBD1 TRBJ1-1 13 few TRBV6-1 CASSNTGDLEAFF TGTGCCAGCAGCAATACAGGGGACCTTGAAGCTTTCTTT
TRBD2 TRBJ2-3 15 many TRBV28 CASSLGGRDRDTQYF TGTGCCAGCAGTTTAGGCGGGAGGGATAGAGATACGCAGTATTTT